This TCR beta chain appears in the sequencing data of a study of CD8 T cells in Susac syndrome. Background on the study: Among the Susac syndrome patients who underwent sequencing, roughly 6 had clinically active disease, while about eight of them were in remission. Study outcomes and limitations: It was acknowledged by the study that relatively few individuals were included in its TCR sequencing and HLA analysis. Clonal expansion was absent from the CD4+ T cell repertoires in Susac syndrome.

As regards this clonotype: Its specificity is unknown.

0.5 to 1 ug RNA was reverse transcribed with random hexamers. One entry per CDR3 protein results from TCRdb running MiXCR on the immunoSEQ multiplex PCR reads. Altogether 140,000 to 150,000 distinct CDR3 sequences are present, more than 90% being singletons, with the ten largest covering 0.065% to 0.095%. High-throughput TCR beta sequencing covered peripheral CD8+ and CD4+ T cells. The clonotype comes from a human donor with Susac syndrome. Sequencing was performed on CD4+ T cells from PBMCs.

CDR3 sequence (DNA): TGCAGCGCACGTCAGGGGGCAGGTTCACCCCTCCACTTT. Encoded protein: CSARQGAGSPLHF. The chain is built from TRBV29-1 and TRBJ1-6, with TRBD1 identical over 8 bases. CDR3 length equals 13 residues. Germline lookup yields CDR1 SQVTM and CDR2 ANQGSEA. Trimming at V came to 7 bases and at J to 9 bases, leaving 8 bases not matched to a gene. Filled out from reference TRBV29-1 and TRBJ1-6, the complete variable domain reads SAVISQKPSRDICQRGTSLTIQCQVDSQVTMMFWYRQQPGQSLTLIATANQGSEATYESGFVIDKFPISRPNLTFSTLTVSNMSPEDSSIYLCSARQGAGSPLHFGNGTRLTVT.